This T cell receptor beta chain was obtained from a study of T cell clonality in common variable immunodeficiency. Study outcomes and limitations: Common variable immunodeficiency TCR beta sequences reportedly had fewer deletions and N-nucleotide insertions.

Losses at the gene ends were 4 bases for V and 4 bases for J; bases not matched to a gene: 8. Germline-derived CDR1 and CDR2 are MNHEY and SVGEGT. The length of the CDR3 is 17 residues. Notes on this clone: Its target is unknown. The observed sequence ends 3 residues before the CDR3 terminus, with the missing tail filled in from the germline J gene.

Repertoires were generated with immunoSEQ multiplex PCR, while TCRdb's copy carries only in-frame clones and drops some. The sample includes more than 9,000 clones, none of them occurring once. Blood samples were heparinized, about 4.5 to 8 ml per donor. The TCR comes from a human donor with common variable immunodeficiency. The sequenced material came from peripheral blood mononuclear cells. This chain uses TRBV6-2 or TRBV6-3 with TRBJ2-1, with 12 bases that match TRBD2. The CDR3 protein is CASSLRPSGREYNEQFF. The CDR3 DNA, read in part, is TGTGCCAGCAGTTTACGTCCTAGCGGGAGGGAATACAATGAG.